One TCR beta chain is described in this entry. The target antigen is unknown. Each of the patients experienced relapse following autologous stem cell transplantation, and their brentuximab vedotin exposure differed. This table comes from immunoSEQ multiplex PCR, and its TCRdb copy is limited to in-frame clones, with some not included. The sample has approximately 100,000 clones, over 85% seen once. The CDR3 runs to 15 residues. Germline assignment: CDR1 MNHNS and CDR2 SASEGT. V shed 6 bases, J shed 2 bases, and the junction held 7 bases outside the gene matches. The record originates from a study of PD-1 blockade in classical Hodgkin lymphoma. Study at large: Patients got intravenous nivolumab 3 mg/kg every 2 weeks. Study-wide results and caveats: At C4D1, TCR diversity had climbed significantly for CD4+ cells, though not for CD8+ cells.

V usage is TRBV6-1 and J usage is TRBJ1-5, with 7 bases lining up with TRBD1. Sequenced here: peripheral blood mononuclear cells (PBMCs), sampled at baseline. This sequence originates from a human donor with classical Hodgkin lymphoma. CDR3 nucleotides: TGTGCCAGCAGGTACCAGGGGGGACGCAATCAGCCCCAGCATTTT. Translating it yields CASRYQGGRNQPQHF.